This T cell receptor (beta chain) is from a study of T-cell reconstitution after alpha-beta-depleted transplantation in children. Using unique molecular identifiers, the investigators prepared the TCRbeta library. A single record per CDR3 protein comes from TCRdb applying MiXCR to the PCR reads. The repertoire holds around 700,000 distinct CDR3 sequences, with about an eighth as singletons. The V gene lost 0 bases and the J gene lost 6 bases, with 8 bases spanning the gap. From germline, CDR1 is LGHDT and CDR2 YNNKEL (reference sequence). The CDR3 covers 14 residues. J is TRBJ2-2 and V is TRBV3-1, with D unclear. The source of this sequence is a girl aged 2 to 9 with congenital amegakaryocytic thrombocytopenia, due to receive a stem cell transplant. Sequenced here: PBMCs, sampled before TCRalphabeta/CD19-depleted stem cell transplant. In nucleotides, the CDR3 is TGTGCCAGCAGCCAAGAGGCCGGGCCCGGGGAGCTGTTTTTT. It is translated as CASSQEAGPGELFF.